These 31 T cell receptor beta chains came from one sample sequenced in a study of CD8+CD57+ T cells in acquired aplastic anemia. Genomic DNA, the template, was used for profiling of the TCR beta VDJ and CDR3. TCRdb analysed the reads with MiXCR anew, one entry per CDR3 protein. In the table there are about 400,000 distinct CDR3 sequences, roughly 64% of which are singletons. Sequencing input: sorted CD4+, CD8+, or CD8+CD57+ T cells (not recorded which) from PBMCs. These receptors were taken from a human donor in good health, serving as a control.

The chain carries TRBV7-4 and TRBJ2-5; the match to TRBD1 covers 10 bases. The CDR3 runs to 13 residues. The trim removed 7 bases at V and 6 bases at J, leaving 5 bases unmatched. CDR1 is SGHVT, CDR2 SQSDAQ, per germline. The CDR3 DNA is TGTGCCAGCACCGGACAGGGGGGGAAGACCCAGTACTTC. This codes for CASTGQGGKTQYF. The variable domain in full, with the rest retrieved from reference TRBV7-4 and TRBJ2-5, is GAGVSQSPRYKVAKRGRDVALRCDSISGHVTLYWYRQTLGQGSEVLTYSQSDAQRDKSGRPSGRFSAERPERSVSTLKIQRTEQGDSAVYLCASTGQGGKTQYFGPGTRLLVL.

Of note for this clonotype: One end of the junction fails to match germline, which may point to a read error. This chain uses TRBV5-1 with TRBJ2-3, with D uncertain. Germline CDR1 is SGHRS and CDR2 is YFSETQ. The CDR3 length is 15 residues. CDR3 sequence reads: CASSPQRVGSDTQCF. The CDR3 coding sequence is TGCGCCAGCAGCCCACAGAGAGTCGGGTCAGATACGCAGTGTTTT.

With respect to this clonotype: The conserved phenylalanine or tryptophan is not found at the CDR3 terminus, so this likely reflects a read error. This chain connects TRBV7-2 to TRBJ2-7; no clear D. This CDR3 comprises 14 residues. Germline V lookup: CDR1 SGHTA, CDR2 FQGNSA. V dropped 6 bases and J dropped 1 base, with 13 bases sitting between them. The DNA for the CDR3 is TGTGCCAGCAGTTTTGAAGTTACATCCTACGAGCAGTACTAC. Translation gives CASSFEVTSYEQYY.

The rearrangement links TRBV10-3 to TRBJ2-5; 11 bases are a match to TRBD2. Trimming took 2 bases from V and 4 from J; bases not matched to a gene: 3. Germline loops: CDR1 ENHRY, CDR2 SYGVKD. CDR3 size: 15 residues. CDR3 residues: CAISEPGLAGETQYF. CDR3 coding DNA: TGTGCCATCAGTGAGCCTGGACTAGCGGGAGAGACCCAGTACTTC.

The table lists this clonotype with a few counts. The chain carries TRBV2 and TRBJ2-7; no clear D. The CDR3 runs to 10 residues. V lost 8 bases to trimming and J lost 3 bases, with 5 bases between them. The germline V gene has CDR1 SNHLY and CDR2 FYNNEI. The CDR3 DNA reads TGTGCCAGCTTCGGCTACGAGCAGTACTTC. Protein product: CASFGYEQYF.

CDR3 in amino acids: CSARETAMHQYF. The CDR3 DNA is TGCAGTGCTAGAGAAACAGCCATGCACCAGTACTTC. The rearrangement links TRBV20-1 to TRBJ2-5; D unresolved. The CDR3 has 12 amino acids. Germline CDR1 is DFQATT and CDR2 is SNEGSKA (reference sequence). Trimming stripped 0 bases from V and 10 bases from J, with 12 bases between.

The chain is built from TRBV5-1 and TRBJ2-3; D call uncertain. This CDR3 has 13 amino acids. The germline V and J ends were trimmed by 5 bases and 4 bases, with 11 bases remaining between them. The germline V gene encodes CDR1 SGHRS and CDR2 YFSETQ. For the CDR3, the DNA is TGCGCCAGCAGAACGGCCGCAGCAGATACGCAGTATTTT. Its translation: CASRTAAADTQYF.

This chain links TRBV4-3 with TRBJ2-2, with a possible D match to TRBD1 (6 bases). V shed 0 bases and J shed 0 bases, with 8 bases lying between them. The CDR3 sequence is 16 residues long. CDR1 and CDR2 from the germline V gene are LGHNA and YSLEER. CDR3 loop: CASSQDPGANTGELFF. DNA for the CDR3: TGCGCCAGCAGCCAAGACCCAGGGGCGAACACCGGGGAGCTGTTTTTT.

This clonotype was counted a few times. The chain joins TRBV24-1 to TRBJ2-7, with D perhaps TRBD1 (5 bases). Germline V gene sequence: CDR1 KGHDR, CDR2 SFDVKD. The V gene lost 8 bases and the J gene lost 5 bases, with 15 bases spanning the gap. There are 13 residues in the CDR3. The CDR3 region is CATTGRVKDEQYF. Here the CDR3 DNA reads TGTGCCACCACAGGCAGGGTAAAGGACGAGCAGTACTTC.

Worth noting for this clonotype: Compared with germline, one end of the junction differs, possibly owing to a read error. The chain combines TRBV7-2 with TRBJ1-3; perhaps TRBD1 as D (5 bases). The CDR3 is 14 amino acids. Germline V gene sequence: CDR1 SGHTA, CDR2 FQGNSA. CDR3: CASSVQGSGNTVYF. Here the CDR3 DNA reads TGTGCCAGCAGCGTGCAGGGCTCTGGAAACACCGTATACTTT.

CDR3 in DNA: TGCGCCAGCAGCCAGAACTACGAGCAGTACTACGAGCAGTACTTC. It codes for CASSQNYEQYYEQYF. The chain carries TRBV5-1 and TRBJ2-7; no definite D call. The germline V gene encodes CDR1 SGHRS and CDR2 YFSETQ. Trimming took off 4 bases at V and 3 bases at J, with 17 bases between the two ends. This CDR3 has 15 amino acids.

This chain uses TRBV9 with TRBJ1-6, with a weak D call TRBD1 (6 bases). The CDR3 contains 14 residues. V lost 4 bases and J lost 13, with 18 bases in between. CDR1 is SGDLS and CDR2 is YYNGEE in the germline V gene. The CDR3 protein is CASSLTGRPDPLHF. The CDR3 region has the DNA TGTGCCAGCAGCTTAACAGGGCGTCCGGATCCCCTCCACTTT.

This chain links TRBV12-3 or TRBV12-4 with TRBJ2-1; D perhaps matches TRBD1 (6 bases). Trimming shortened V by 4 bases and J by 5 bases, and 12 bases separated the two germline ends. CDR3 size: 14 residues. CDR3 in amino acids: CASSSSGTNNEQFF. The DNA for the CDR3 is TGTGCCAGCAGTTCGTCCGGGACAAACAATGAGCAGTTCTTC.

The gene calls are TRBV9 and TRBJ1-6; D is possibly TRBD1 (6 bases). The V gene lost 1 base and the J gene lost 16 bases, with 18 bases spanning the gap. Germline CDR1 reads SGDLS; CDR2 reads YYNGEE. There are 14 residues in the CDR3. The CDR3 region has the DNA TGTGCCAGCAGCGTACAGGGGAACACTGAAGCTCTCCACTTT. Encoded protein: CASSVQGNTEALHF.

Only a few counts were recorded for this clonotype. The chain employs TRBV20-1 and TRBJ2-1; 12 nucleotides match TRBD2. This CDR3 has 14 amino acids. In germline, CDR1 is DFQATT, CDR2 SNEGSKA (reference sequence). The trim removed 2 bases at V and 6 bases at J, leaving 2 bases unmatched. The CDR3 region is CSARTSGGSNEQFF. CDR3 in DNA: TGCAGTGCTAGAACTAGCGGGGGGTCCAATGAGCAGTTCTTC.

This clonotype has a count of ten or more. The rearrangement joins TRBV7-2 to TRBJ1-2; 8 nucleotides line up with TRBD1. The CDR3 runs to 15 residues. The trim removed 5 bases at V and 5 bases at J, leaving 10 bases unmatched. The germline V gene has CDR1 SGHTA and CDR2 FQGNSA. The CDR3 here is CASSPRTGIGYGYTF. CDR3 DNA: TGTGCCAGCAGCCCCCGGACAGGGATAGGGTATGGCTACACCTTC.

This clonotype was seen at least ten times. The chain links TRBV11-2 to TRBJ1-4; the D is unclear. CDR3 size: 14 residues. Between the trimmed V and J ends, which lost 3 bases and 3 bases, there was a span of 8 bases. Germline V gene data show CDR1 as SGHAT and CDR2 as FQNNGV. CDR3 coding DNA: TGTGCCAGCAGCTTCGACGAGGCTAATGAAAAACTGTTTTTT. The encoded protein is CASSFDEANEKLFF. Complete variable domain (other parts from reference TRBV11-2 and TRBJ1-4): EAGVAQSPRYKIIEKRQSVAFWCNPISGHATLYWYQQILGQGPKLLIQFQNNGVVDDSQLPKDRFSAERLKGVDSTLKIQPAKLEDSAVYLCASSFDEANEKLFFGSGTQLSVL.

The rearrangement joins TRBV6-2 or TRBV6-3 to TRBJ2-7, with TRBD1 matching over 7 bases. Germline V gene data show CDR1 as MNHEY and CDR2 as SVGEGT. The CDR3 covers 16 residues. The trim removed 10 bases at V and 2 bases at J, leaving 17 bases unmatched. The CDR3, as DNA: TGTGCCACCCTTCCTACTACTCGACAGGGAACCTACGAGCAGTACTTC. The encoded protein is CATLPTTRQGTYEQYF.

This rearrangement joins TRBV7-9 to TRBJ1-6; D is possibly TRBD1 (5 bases). Deletions cut 8 bases from V and 6 bases from J, with 14 bases between. Germline CDR1 and CDR2: SEHNR and FQNEAQ (reference sequence). The CDR3 totals 14 residues. CDR3: CASVRGAGNSPLHF. CDR3 in DNA: TGTGCCAGCGTTCGGGGCGCGGGTAATTCACCCCTCCACTTT.

This clonotype was detected a few times. The chain is built from TRBV7-2 and TRBJ2-5, with D maybe TRBD2 (5 bases). V was cut by 3 bases and J by 1 base, with 6 bases left in between. Germline CDR1 and CDR2: SGHTA and FQGNSA. The CDR3 totals 13 residues. The CDR3 DNA is TGTGCCAGCAGCTTCGGGATCCAAGAGACCCAGTACTTC. It specifies CASSFGIQETQYF.

Comment on this clonotype: A junction end diverges from the germline sequence, so it may reflect a read error. The V and J genes are TRBV7-9 and TRBJ2-3; 7 bases are shared with TRBD2. The CDR3 contains 12 residues. The germline V gene encodes CDR1 SEHNR and CDR2 FQNEAQ (reference sequence). Written as DNA, the CDR3 is TGTACCAGCCGCCGCGGGGGAGATACGCAGTATTTT. It codes for CTSRRGGDTQYF.

V is TRBV9 and J is TRBJ2-3; TRBD2 is a possible D gene (5 bases). The CDR3 runs to 15 residues. Trimming left V 5 bases short and J 0 bases short, with 13 bases between. Germline values: CDR1 SGDLS, CDR2 YYNGEE. The CDR3: CASRRNRDSTDTQYF. CDR3 bases: TGTGCCAGCAGACGGAACCGGGATAGCACAGATACGCAGTATTTT.

The chain combines TRBV20-1 with TRBJ2-1; D possibly corresponds to TRBD1 (6 bases). Germline CDR1 DFQATT, CDR2 SNEGSKA (reference sequence). The CDR3 sequence is 12 residues long. CDR3 in amino acids: CSANRDMTYEFF. CDR3 sequence (DNA): TGCAGCGCAAACCGGGACATGACCTACGAGTTCTTC.

Turning to this clonotype: An end of the junction does not agree with germline; a read error may underlie this. This chain connects TRBV10-1 to TRBJ2-7; a possible D gene is TRBD2 (5 bases). The CDR3 is made up of 12 amino acids. Looked up from germline, CDR1 is WNHNN and CDR2 is SYGVQD (reference sequence). Here the CDR3 DNA reads TGCGCCAGCAGGGACTTGAGTTACGTGCAGTACTTC. It encodes CASRDLSYVQYF.

Comments on this clonotype: A much larger clone is a single base away; this may be a read error. The chain is built from TRBV12-3 or TRBV12-4 and TRBJ2-1; 11 nucleotides match TRBD2. The CDR3 sequence is 14 residues long. Germline trimming cut 4 bases from V and 6 bases from J; bases unmatched to any gene: 2. The CDR3 sequence is CASSSTSGANEQFF. The DNA for the CDR3 is TGTGCCAGCAGTTCGACTAGCGGGGCCAATGAGCAGTTCTTC.

This clonotype has ten or more counts. J is TRBJ2-5 and V is TRBV4-3; weak D call: TRBD1 (5 bases). CDR1 and CDR2 (germline): LGHNA, YSLEER. CDR3 length: 14 residues. V was shortened by 0 bases and J by 2 bases, with 7 bases between the two germline ends. Here the CDR3 reads CASSQETAQETQYF. The CDR3 DNA follows: TGCGCCAGCAGCCAAGAGACAGCGCAAGAGACCCAGTACTTC.

The gene calls are TRBV29-1 and TRBJ2-7; 9 bases agree with TRBD1. The CDR3 contains 11 residues. The germline V gene encodes CDR1 SQVTM and CDR2 ANQGSEA. V was clipped by 6 bases and J by 6 bases; unmatched bases: 3. The DNA of the CDR3 is TGCAGCGTCTTGGACAGGGGCGAGCAGTACGTC. Its translation: CSVLDRGEQYV.

At least ten counts were recorded for this clonotype. J is TRBJ2-7 and V is TRBV6-6, with D perhaps being TRBD1 or TRBD2 (6 bases each). V was cut by 5 bases and J by 3 bases, with 20 bases left in between. Germline lookup yields CDR1 MNHNY and CDR2 SVGAGI (reference sequence). The CDR3 contains 16 residues. CDR3 sequence reads: CASSPRGRNLNYEQYF. The CDR3 DNA reads as TGTGCCAGCAGTCCCCGGGGGCGAAATCTAAACTACGAGCAGTACTTC.

This clonotype was recorded at least ten times. The V call is TRBV6-1, the J call TRBJ1-1, with 8 bases lining up with TRBD1. Trimming at V came to 0 bases and at J to 8 bases, leaving 5 bases not matched to a gene. Germline V gene data show CDR1 as MNHNS and CDR2 as SASEGT. The CDR3 runs 14 residues. The CDR3 protein is CASSEAGRGREAFF. CDR3 DNA sequence: TGTGCCAGCAGTGAAGCAGGCAGGGGGCGGGAAGCTTTCTTT.

The CDR3 loop is CASSLEGLLLGDEQFF. The CDR3, as DNA: TGTGCCAGCAGCTTAGAAGGGCTGCTACTGGGCGATGAGCAGTTCTTC. The chain has TRBV11-2 and TRBJ2-1; D call uncertain. Germline CDR1 reads SGHAT; CDR2 reads FQNNGV. This CDR3 region has 16 residues. V was cut by 0 bases and J by 8 bases, with 17 bases left in between.

This clonotype was seen once. Mismatch with germline at one junction end may stem from a read error. The J gene is TRBJ1-1, the V gene TRBV15; D may be TRBD1 (6 bases). Per the germline V gene, CDR1 is LNHNV and CDR2 is YYDKDF (reference sequence). The CDR3 loop spans 14 amino acids. The CDR3 coding sequence is TGTGCCAGCAGCTGGGGGACAACAAACAATGGCTACTTCTTT. This codes for CASSWGTTNNGYFF.